The clone carrying this T cell receptor beta chain showed up just a few times. No antigen is known for it. The authors made TCR beta libraries by quantitative 5'-RACE with molecular barcodes. From the 5' RACE reads, TCRdb called clonotypes with MiXCR, one entry per CDR3 protein. The data show hundreds of thousands of distinct CDR3 sequences, 10% to 15% seen once. The sample originates from a study of CD8 T cells in ankylosing spondylitis. Study-wide findings and caveats: A TCR beta motif made of under 10 highly homologous variants seemed typical of ankylosing spondylitis blood. Clones that were linked to disease were CD8+ and were relatively rare in peripheral blood. It was reported that disease-linked clones were significantly enriched in matched ankylosing spondylitis synovial fluid. Both synovial fluid and blood in reactive arthritis had previously been reported to carry some motif variants.

The source material was blood, either unsorted or a sorted T cell fraction (not recorded which). This TCR came from a male donor with ankylosing spondylitis.

CDR3 sequence reads: CASSSILQGVYGYTF. CDR3 nucleotides: TGTGCCAGCAGTTCGATACTCCAGGGGGTCTATGGCTACACCTTC. The chain has TRBV6-5 and TRBJ1-2; 7 bases agree with TRBD1. The junction had 9 bases not matched to a gene; V was cut back by 4 bases and J by 4 bases. Per the germline V gene, CDR1 is MNHEY and CDR2 is SVGAGI. The CDR3 is 15 amino acids.